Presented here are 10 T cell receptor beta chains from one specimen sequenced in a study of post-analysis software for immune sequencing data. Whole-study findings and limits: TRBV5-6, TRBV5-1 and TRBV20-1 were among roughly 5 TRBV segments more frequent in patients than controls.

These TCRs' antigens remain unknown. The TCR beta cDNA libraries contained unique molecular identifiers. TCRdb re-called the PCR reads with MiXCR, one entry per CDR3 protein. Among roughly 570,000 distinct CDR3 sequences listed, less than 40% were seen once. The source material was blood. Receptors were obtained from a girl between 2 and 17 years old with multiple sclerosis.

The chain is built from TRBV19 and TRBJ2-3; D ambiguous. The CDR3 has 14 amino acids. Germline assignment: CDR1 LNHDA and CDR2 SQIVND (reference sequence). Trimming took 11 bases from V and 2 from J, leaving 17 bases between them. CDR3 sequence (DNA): TGTGCCGCAGGCCCTAAGGGAACCACAGATACGCAGTATTTT. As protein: CAAGPKGTTDTQYF. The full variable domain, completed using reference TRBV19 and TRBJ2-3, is DGGITQSPKYLFRKEGQNVTLSCEQNLNHDAMYWYRQDPGQGLRLIYYSQIVNDFQKGDIAEGYSVSREKKESFPLTVTSAQKNPTAFYLCAAGPKGTTDTQYFGPGTRLTVL.

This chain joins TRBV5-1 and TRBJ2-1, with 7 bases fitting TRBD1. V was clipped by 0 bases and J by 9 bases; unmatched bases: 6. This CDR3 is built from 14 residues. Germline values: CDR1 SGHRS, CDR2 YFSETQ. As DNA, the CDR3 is TGCGCCAGCAGCTTGGGCAACAGGGGCGGTGAGCAGTTCTTC. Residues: CASSLGNRGGEQFF. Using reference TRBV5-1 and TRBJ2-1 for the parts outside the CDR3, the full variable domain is KAGVTQTPRYLIKTRGQQVTLSCSPISGHRSVSWYQQTPGQGLQFLFEYFSETQRNKGNFPGRFSGRQFSNSRSEMNVSTLELGDSALYLCASSLGNRGGEQFFGPGTRLTVL.

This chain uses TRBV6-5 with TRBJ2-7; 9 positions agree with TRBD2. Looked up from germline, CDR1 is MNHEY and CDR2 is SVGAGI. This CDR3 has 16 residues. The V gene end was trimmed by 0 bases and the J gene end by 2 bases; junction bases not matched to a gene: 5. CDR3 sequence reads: CASSYSASGVAYEQYF. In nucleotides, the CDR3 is TGTGCCAGCAGTTACTCGGCTAGCGGGGTAGCCTACGAGCAGTACTTC.

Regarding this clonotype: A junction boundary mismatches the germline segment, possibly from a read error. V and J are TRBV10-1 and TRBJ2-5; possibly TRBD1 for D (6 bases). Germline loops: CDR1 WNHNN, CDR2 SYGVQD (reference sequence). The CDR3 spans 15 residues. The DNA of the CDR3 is TGCGTCAGCAGTGACCGGGACACTAACCAAGAGACCCAGTACTTC. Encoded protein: CVSSDRDTNQETQYF.

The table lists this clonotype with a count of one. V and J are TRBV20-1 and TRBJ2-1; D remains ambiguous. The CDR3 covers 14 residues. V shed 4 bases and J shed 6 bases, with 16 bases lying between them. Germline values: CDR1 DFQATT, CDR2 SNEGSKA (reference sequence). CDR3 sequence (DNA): TGCAGTGCTACCGGGCCTGGGCTACGCAATGAGCAGTTCTTC. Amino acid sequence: CSATGPGLRNEQFF.

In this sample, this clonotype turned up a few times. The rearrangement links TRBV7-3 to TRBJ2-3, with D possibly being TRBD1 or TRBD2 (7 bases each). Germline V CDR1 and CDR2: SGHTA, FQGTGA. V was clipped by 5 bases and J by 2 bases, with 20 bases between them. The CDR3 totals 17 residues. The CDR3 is CASSRMFAGGDTDTQYF. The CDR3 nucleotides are TGTGCCAGCAGCCGTATGTTTGCAGGGGGGGACACAGATACGCAGTATTTT. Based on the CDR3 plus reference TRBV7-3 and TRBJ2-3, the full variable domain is GAGVSQTPSNKVTEKGKYVELRCDPISGHTALYWYRQSLGQGPEFLIYFQGTGAADDSGLPNDRFFAVRPEGSVSTLKIQRTERGDSAVYLCASSRMFAGGDTDTQYFGPGTRLTVL.

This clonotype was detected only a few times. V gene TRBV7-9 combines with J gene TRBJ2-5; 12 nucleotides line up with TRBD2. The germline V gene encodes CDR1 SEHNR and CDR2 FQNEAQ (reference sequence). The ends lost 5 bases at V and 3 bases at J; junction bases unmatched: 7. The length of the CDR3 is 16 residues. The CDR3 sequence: CASSRLRTSGEETQYF. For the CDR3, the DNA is TGTGCCAGCAGCCGCCTGCGGACTAGCGGGGAAGAGACCCAGTACTTC. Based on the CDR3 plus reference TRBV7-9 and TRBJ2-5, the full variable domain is DTGVSQNPRHKITKRGQNVTFRCDPISEHNRLYWYRQTLGQGPEFLTYFQNEAQLEKSRLLSDRFSAERPKGSFSTLEIQRTEQGDSAMYLCASSRLRTSGEETQYFGPGTRLLVL.

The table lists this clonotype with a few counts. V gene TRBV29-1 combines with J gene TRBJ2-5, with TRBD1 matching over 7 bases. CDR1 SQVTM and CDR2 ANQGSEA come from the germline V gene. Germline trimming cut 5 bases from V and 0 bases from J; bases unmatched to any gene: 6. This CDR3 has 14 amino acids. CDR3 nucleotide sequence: TGCAGCGTTCAACAGGGGCGGTACCAAGAGACCCAGTACTTC. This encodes CSVQQGRYQETQYF. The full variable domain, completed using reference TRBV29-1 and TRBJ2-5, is SAVISQKPSRDICQRGTSLTIQCQVDSQVTMMFWYRQQPGQSLTLIATANQGSEATYESGFVIDKFPISRPNLTFSTLTVSNMSPEDSSIYLCSVQQGRYQETQYFGPGTRLLVL.

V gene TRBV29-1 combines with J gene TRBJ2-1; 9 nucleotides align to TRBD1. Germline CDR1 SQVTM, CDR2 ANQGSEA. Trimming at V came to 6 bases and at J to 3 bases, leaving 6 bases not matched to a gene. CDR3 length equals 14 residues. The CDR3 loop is CSVRTGAVYNEQFF. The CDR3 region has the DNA TGCAGCGTACGGACAGGGGCTGTCTACAATGAGCAGTTCTTC.

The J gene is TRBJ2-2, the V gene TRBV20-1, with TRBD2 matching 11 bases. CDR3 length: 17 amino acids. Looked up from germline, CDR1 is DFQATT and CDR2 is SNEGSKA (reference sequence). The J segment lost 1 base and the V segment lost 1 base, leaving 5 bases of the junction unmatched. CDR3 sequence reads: CSARGFGLAGNTGELFF. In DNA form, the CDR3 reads TGCAGTGCTAGAGGCTTTGGACTAGCGGGGAACACCGGGGAGCTGTTTTTT.